A selection of T cell receptor beta chains follows, all from one sample in a study of T cell changes during pregnancy in multiple sclerosis. The table came from immunoSEQ multiplex PCR; TCRdb's copy has only in-frame clones and leaves some out. The table shows 100,000 or so clones, with around 92% occurring only once. The material was peripheral blood, obtained in the second trimester of pregnancy. These receptors were taken from a female donor with multiple sclerosis, enrolled in a pregnancy study. The CDR3 runs from the conserved cysteine through the conserved F or W. The order of the fields is D gene, J gene, V gene, clone size, CDR3 DNA, CDR3 protein. D genes are given only for firm matches. Size values are once, few and many counts, or a class for expanded clones, and some rows have none.

d_gene: -
j_gene: TRBJ2-6
v_gene: TRBV18
abundance: -
CDR3nt: TGTGCCAGCTCACCAACTAGCCGTCCCTTTCTTGGGGCCAACGTCCTGACTTTC
CDR3aa: CASSPTSRPFLGANVLTF

d_gene: TRBD2
j_gene: TRBJ2-2
v_gene: TRBV4-1
abundance: -
CDR3nt: TGCGCCAGCAGCCACCCCCAGGGTAGCGGGGACTATACCGGGGAGCTGTTTTTT
CDR3aa: CASSHPQGSGDYTGELFF

d_gene: TRBD2
j_gene: TRBJ2-7
v_gene: TRBV5-6
abundance: -
CDR3nt: TGTGCCAGCAGCTTGGCGGGGGGAGCGGGGGCCTACGAGCAGTACTTC
CDR3aa: CASSLAGGAGAYEQYF

d_gene: TRBD1
j_gene: TRBJ2-7
v_gene: TRBV6-6
abundance: -
CDR3nt: TGTGCCAGCATGACAGGGGTTGAGCAGTACTTC
CDR3aa: CASMTGVEQYF

d_gene: TRBD2
j_gene: TRBJ2-3
v_gene: TRBV6-4
abundance: -
CDR3nt: TGTGCCAGCAGTGAAAGCGGAGTAGCGGGAGGCCCAGATACGCAGTATTTT
CDR3aa: CASSESGVAGGPDTQYF

d_gene: -
j_gene: TRBJ2-3
v_gene: TRBV5-6
abundance: -
CDR3nt: TGTGCCAGCAGCTTCCGTATCTTGGTGGGGGGTAGCACAGATACGCAGTATTTT
CDR3aa: CASSFRILVGGSTDTQYF

d_gene: -
j_gene: TRBJ2-1
v_gene: TRBV4-1
abundance: -
CDR3nt: TGCGCCAGCAGCCAAGGGGTAGGAGGGGTACGATACAATGAGCAGTTCTTC
CDR3aa: CASSQGVGGVRYNEQFF

d_gene: -
j_gene: TRBJ2-1
v_gene: TRBV18
abundance: -
CDR3nt: TGTGCCAGCTCACAGGCCCCTAGCTCCTACAATGAGCAGTTCTTC
CDR3aa: CASSQAPSSYNEQFF

d_gene: TRBD2
j_gene: TRBJ2-2
v_gene: TRBV7-8
abundance: -
CDR3nt: TGTGCCAGCAGCTTAGTTCCCCGGACTAGCGGGAGGGCGTCGAACACCGGGGAGCTGTTTTTT
CDR3aa: CASSLVPRTSGRASNTGELFF

d_gene: TRBD1
j_gene: TRBJ2-3
v_gene: TRBV29-1
abundance: once
CDR3nt: TGCAGCGTTGACAAACAGGGGTGGGATACGCAGTATTTT
CDR3aa: CSVDKQGWDTQYF

d_gene: -
j_gene: TRBJ1-2
v_gene: TRBV7-9
abundance: -
CDR3nt: TGTGCCAGCAGCTCTCAGGTAGAAGGCTACACCTTC
CDR3aa: CASSSQVEGYTF

d_gene: -
j_gene: TRBJ2-7
v_gene: TRBV6-1
abundance: -
CDR3nt: TGTGCCAGCAATCCCAGTGTGGGAGTCTACGAGCAGTACTTC
CDR3aa: CASNPSVGVYEQYF

d_gene: -
j_gene: TRBJ2-1
v_gene: TRBV20-1
abundance: -
CDR3nt: TGCAGTGGGGGAGAGTATGAGCAGTTCTTC
CDR3aa: CSGGEYEQFF

d_gene: TRBD2
j_gene: TRBJ2-1
v_gene: TRBV27
abundance: -
CDR3nt: TGTGCCAGCAGTTCCCCGACTAGCGGGATAAATGAGCAGTTCTTC
CDR3aa: CASSSPTSGINEQFF

d_gene: -
j_gene: TRBJ1-2
v_gene: TRBV28
abundance: -
CDR3nt: TGTGCCAGCAGTTTTCGAGGGAACGGTGGCTACACCTTC
CDR3aa: CASSFRGNGGYTF

d_gene: TRBD2
j_gene: TRBJ2-2
v_gene: TRBV6-4
abundance: medium-sized
CDR3nt: TGTGCCAGCAGTGAAAGCGGGACTACCGGGGAGCTGTTTTTT
CDR3aa: CASSESGTTGELFF

d_gene: TRBD2
j_gene: TRBJ2-5
v_gene: TRBV5-1
abundance: once
CDR3nt: TGCGCCAGCAGCTTGGCCGGTCCCCTAGCGGGAGGGATAGATCAAGAGACCCAGTACTTC
CDR3aa: CASSLAGPLAGGIDQETQYF

d_gene: -
j_gene: TRBJ2-7
v_gene: TRBV18
abundance: -
CDR3nt: TGTGCCAGCTCACCACCCAACAGTTACTCCTACGAGCAGTACTTC
CDR3aa: CASSPPNSYSYEQYF

d_gene: TRBD2
j_gene: TRBJ2-1
v_gene: TRBV10-1
abundance: -
CDR3nt: TGCGCCAGCAGTGAGTCGTTAGGAGGGAGGGCCGAGGGCGATGAGCAGTTCTTC
CDR3aa: CASSESLGGRAEGDEQFF

d_gene: TRBD1
j_gene: TRBJ2-2
v_gene: TRBV19
abundance: -
CDR3nt: TGTGCCAGTAGTATCGGGACAGGGGGCCGGGAGCTGTTTTTT
CDR3aa: CASSIGTGGRELFF

d_gene: -
j_gene: TRBJ2-6
v_gene: TRBV27
abundance: -
CDR3nt: TGTGCCAGCAGGAGGGAGCGACTCTCCTCTGGGGCCAACGTCCTGACTTTC
CDR3aa: CASRRERLSSGANVLTF

d_gene: TRBD2
j_gene: TRBJ2-3
v_gene: TRBV6-4
abundance: -
CDR3nt: TGTGCCAGCAGTAGGGCGGGAGGGACGTATACGCAGTATTTT
CDR3aa: CASSRAGGTYTQYF

d_gene: -
j_gene: TRBJ2-3
v_gene: TRBV19
abundance: -
CDR3nt: TGTGCCAGTAGTACGACCGGGGTCAACACAGATACGCAGTATTTT
CDR3aa: CASSTTGVNTDTQYF

d_gene: -
j_gene: TRBJ1-4
v_gene: TRBV27
abundance: -
CDR3nt: TGTGCCAGCACCCAGGACAGCCAGGAGGAAAAACTGTTTTTT
CDR3aa: CASTQDSQEEKLFF

d_gene: -
j_gene: TRBJ2-3
v_gene: TRBV13
abundance: -
CDR3nt: TGTGCCAGCAGCTCCTTTCGGGGTACGCAGTATTTT
CDR3aa: CASSSFRGTQYF

d_gene: TRBD2
j_gene: TRBJ2-6
v_gene: TRBV28
abundance: -
CDR3nt: TGTGCCAGCAGTTTCGTCGGACTAGCGGGTTTCTTCTCTGGGGCCAACGTCCTGACTTTC
CDR3aa: CASSFVGLAGFFSGANVLTF